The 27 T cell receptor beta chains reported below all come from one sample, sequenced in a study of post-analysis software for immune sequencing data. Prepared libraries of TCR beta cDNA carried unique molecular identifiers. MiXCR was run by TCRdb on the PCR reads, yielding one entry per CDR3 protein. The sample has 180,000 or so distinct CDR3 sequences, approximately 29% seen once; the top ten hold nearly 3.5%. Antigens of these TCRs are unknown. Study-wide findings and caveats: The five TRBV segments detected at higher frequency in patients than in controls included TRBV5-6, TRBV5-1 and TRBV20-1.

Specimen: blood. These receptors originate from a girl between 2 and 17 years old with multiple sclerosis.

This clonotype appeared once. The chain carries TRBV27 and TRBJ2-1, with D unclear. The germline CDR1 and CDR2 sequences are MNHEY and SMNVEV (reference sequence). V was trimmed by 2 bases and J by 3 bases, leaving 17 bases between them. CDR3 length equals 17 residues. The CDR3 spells CASSLSYQAVLYNEQFF. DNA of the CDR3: TGTGCCAGCAGTTTAAGCTACCAGGCAGTCCTCTACAATGAGCAGTTCTTC.

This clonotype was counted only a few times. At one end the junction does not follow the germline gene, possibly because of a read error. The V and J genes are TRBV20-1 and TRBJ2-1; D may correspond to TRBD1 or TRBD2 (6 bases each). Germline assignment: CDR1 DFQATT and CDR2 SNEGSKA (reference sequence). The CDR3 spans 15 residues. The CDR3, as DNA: TGCAGTGCTAGAGATCGCAGGAGAGGGGGGAATGGGCAGTTCTTC. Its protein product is CSARDRRRGGNGQFF.

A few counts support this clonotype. CDR3 bases: TGTGCCAGCAGCTCCACGACTGAAGCTTTCTTT. It encodes CASSSTTEAFF. The chain joins TRBV7-9 to TRBJ1-1; D unclear. The CDR3 has 11 amino acids. From germline, CDR1 is SEHNR and CDR2 FQNEAQ (reference sequence). V lost 4 bases, J lost 5 bases, and 5 bases lay in between.

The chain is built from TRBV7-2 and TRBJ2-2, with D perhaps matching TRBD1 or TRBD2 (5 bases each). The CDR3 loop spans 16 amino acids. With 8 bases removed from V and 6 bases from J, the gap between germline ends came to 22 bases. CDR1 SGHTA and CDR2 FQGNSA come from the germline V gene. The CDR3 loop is CASRPPGTAYAGELFF. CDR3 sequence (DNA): TGTGCCAGCCGACCTCCCGGGACGGCTTACGCCGGGGAGCTGTTTTTT.

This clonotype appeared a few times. In DNA, the CDR3 is TGCAGTACGAGGGAAGCCTACGAGCAGTACTTC. Protein sequence: CSTREAYEQYF. V usage is TRBV20-1 and J usage is TRBJ2-7; D might be TRBD2 (5 bases). V lost 8 bases and J lost 2, with 10 bases in between. The CDR3 totals 11 residues. Per the germline V gene, CDR1 is DFQATT and CDR2 is SNEGSKA (reference sequence).

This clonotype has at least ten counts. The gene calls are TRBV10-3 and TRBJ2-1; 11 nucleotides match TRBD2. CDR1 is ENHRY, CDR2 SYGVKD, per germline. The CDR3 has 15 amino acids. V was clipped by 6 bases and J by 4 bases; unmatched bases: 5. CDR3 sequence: CAISGTSGDYNEQFF. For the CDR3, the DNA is TGTGCCATCAGCGGGACTAGCGGCGATTACAATGAGCAGTTCTTC.

DNA for the CDR3: TGTGCCAGCAGCGCCCACAGGGGGAACACTGAAGCTTTCTTT. Its protein product is CASSAHRGNTEAFF. V and J are TRBV9 and TRBJ1-1; 7 positions agree with TRBD1. Germline-derived CDR1 and CDR2 are SGDLS and YYNGEE. J gave up 1 base and V 3 bases, and 3 bases lay outside the gene matches. The CDR3 extends over 14 amino acids. Filled out from reference TRBV9 and TRBJ1-1, the complete variable domain reads DSGVTQTPKHLITATGQRVTLRCSPRSGDLSVYWYQQSLDQGLQFLIQYYNGEERAKGNILERFSAQQFPDLHSELNLSSLELGDSALYFCASSAHRGNTEAFFGQGTRLTVV.

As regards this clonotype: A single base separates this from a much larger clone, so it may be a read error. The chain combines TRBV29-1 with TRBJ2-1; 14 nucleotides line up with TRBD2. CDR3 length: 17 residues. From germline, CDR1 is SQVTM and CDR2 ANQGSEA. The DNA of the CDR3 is TGCGGCGCGAAAAGGCGGACTAGCGGGAGGAGGCTTGATGAGCAGTTCTTC. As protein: CGAKRRTSGRRLDEQFF.

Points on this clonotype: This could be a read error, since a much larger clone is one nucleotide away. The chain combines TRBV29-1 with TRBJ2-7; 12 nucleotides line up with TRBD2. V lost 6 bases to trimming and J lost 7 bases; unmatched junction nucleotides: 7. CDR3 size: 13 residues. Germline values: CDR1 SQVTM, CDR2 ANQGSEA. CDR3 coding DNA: TGCAGCGTCGCGACTAGCGGGAGACATGAGCAGTACTTC. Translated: CSVATSGRHEQYF.

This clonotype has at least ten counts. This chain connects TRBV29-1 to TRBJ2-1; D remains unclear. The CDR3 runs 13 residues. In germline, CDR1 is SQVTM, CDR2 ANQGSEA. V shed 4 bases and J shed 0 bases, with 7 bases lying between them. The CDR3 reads CSVGGPSYNEQFF. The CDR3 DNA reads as TGCAGCGTTGGTGGTCCCTCCTACAATGAGCAGTTCTTC.

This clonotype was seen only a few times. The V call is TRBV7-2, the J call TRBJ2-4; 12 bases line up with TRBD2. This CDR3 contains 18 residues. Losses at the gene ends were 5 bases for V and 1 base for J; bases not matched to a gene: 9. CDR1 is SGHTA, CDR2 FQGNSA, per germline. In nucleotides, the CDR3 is TGTGCCAGCAGCCCCTCTAGCGGGAGGGCCGGGGCCAAAAACATTCAGTACTTC. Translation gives CASSPSSGRAGAKNIQYF.

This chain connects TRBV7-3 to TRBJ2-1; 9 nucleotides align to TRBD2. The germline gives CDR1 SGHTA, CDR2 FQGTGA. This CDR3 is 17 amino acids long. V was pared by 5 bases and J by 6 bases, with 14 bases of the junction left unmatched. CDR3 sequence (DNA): TGTGCCAGCAGCGCAAAGGGCGGGAGGGGTTCTGGCAATGAGCAGTTCTTC. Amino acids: CASSAKGGRGSGNEQFF.

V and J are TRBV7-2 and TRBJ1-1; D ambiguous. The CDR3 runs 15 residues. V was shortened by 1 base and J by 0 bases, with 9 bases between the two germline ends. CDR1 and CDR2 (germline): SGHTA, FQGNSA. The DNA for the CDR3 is TGTGCCAGCAGCTTAGGTTGGGCCATGAACACTGAAGCTTTCTTT. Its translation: CASSLGWAMNTEAFF.

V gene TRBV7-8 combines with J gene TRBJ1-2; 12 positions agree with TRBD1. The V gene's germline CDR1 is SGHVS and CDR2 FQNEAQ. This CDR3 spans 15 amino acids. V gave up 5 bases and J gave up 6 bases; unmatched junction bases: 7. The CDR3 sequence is CASSHPGQGADGYTF. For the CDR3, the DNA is TGTGCCAGCAGCCACCCGGGACAGGGGGCTGATGGCTACACCTTC.

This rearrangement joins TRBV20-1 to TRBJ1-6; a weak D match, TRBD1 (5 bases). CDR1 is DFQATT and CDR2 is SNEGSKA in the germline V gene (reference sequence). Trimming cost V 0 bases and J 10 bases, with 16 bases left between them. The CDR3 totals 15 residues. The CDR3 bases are TGCAGTGCTAGAGATCCCCAGGGCCGGCGATCACCCCTCCACTTT. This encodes CSARDPQGRRSPLHF.

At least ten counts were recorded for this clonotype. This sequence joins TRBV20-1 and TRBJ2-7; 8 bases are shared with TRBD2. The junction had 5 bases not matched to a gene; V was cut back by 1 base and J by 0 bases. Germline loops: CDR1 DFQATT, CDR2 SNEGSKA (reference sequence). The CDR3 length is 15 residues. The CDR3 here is CSARGDGRASYEQYF. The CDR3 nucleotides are TGCAGTGCTAGAGGTGACGGGAGGGCCTCCTACGAGCAGTACTTC.

The CDR3 here is CSAPHRDLSAGPKTQYF. In nucleotides, the CDR3 is TGCAGTGCTCCCCACCGGGACTTATCGGCAGGCCCAAAGACCCAGTACTTC. The rearrangement joins TRBV20-1 to TRBJ2-7, with D possibly TRBD2 on 6 matching bases. The better agreement between TRBJ2-5 and the DNA end casts doubt on the J call. The CDR3 runs to 17 residues. Germline values: CDR1 DFQATT, CDR2 SNEGSKA (reference sequence).

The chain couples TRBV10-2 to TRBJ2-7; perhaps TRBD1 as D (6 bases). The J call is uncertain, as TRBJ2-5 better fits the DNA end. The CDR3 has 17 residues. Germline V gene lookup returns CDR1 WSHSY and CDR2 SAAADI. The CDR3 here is CASSESVVRGGQETQYF. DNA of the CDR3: TGCGCCAGCAGTGAGTCAGTTGTAAGGGGCGGACAGGAGACCCAGTACTTC.

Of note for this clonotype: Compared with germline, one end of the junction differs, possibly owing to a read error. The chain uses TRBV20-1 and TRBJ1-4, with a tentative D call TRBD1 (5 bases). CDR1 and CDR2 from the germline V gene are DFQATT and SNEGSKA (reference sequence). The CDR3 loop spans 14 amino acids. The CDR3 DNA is TGCAGTGCTAGACAGGGTACCGTTAATGAAAAACGGTTTTTT. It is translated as CSARQGTVNEKRFF.

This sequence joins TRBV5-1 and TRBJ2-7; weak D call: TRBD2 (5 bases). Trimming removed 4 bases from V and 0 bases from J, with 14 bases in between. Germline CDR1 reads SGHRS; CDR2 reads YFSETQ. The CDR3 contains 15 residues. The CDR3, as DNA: TGCGCCAGCAGCCCTGGAGACGGGAACTCCTACGAGCAGTACTTC. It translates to CASSPGDGNSYEQYF.

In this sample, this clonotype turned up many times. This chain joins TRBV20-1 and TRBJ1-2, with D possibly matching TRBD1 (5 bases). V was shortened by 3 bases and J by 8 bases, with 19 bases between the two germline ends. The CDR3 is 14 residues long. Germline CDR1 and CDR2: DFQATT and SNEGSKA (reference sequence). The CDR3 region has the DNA TGCAGTGCTAGGCGACAGTCCTCGGGAGGGGGCTACACCTTC. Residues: CSARRQSSGGGYTF.

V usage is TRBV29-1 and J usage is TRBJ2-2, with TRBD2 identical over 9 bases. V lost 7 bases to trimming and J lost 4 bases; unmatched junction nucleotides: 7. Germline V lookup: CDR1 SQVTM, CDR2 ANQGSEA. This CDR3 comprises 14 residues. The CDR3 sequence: CSGRAGGRTGELFF. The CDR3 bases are TGCAGCGGCCGGGCGGGAGGGCGCACCGGGGAGCTGTTTTTT.

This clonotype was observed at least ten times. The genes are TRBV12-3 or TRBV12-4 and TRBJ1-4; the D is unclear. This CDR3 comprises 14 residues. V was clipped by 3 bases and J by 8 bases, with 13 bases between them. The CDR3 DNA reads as TGTGCCAGCAGTTTTCCCGGGCCGGGGGAAAAACTGTTTTTT. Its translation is CASSFPGPGEKLFF.

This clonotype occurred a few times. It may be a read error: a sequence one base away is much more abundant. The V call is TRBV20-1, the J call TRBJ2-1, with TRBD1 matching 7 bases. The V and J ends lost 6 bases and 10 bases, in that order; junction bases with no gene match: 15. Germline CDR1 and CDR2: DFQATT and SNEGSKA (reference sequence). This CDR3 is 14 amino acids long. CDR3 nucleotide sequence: TGCAGTGCGACCGGGACAGAGATCTCCTACGAGCAGTTCTTC. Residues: CSATGTEISYEQFF.

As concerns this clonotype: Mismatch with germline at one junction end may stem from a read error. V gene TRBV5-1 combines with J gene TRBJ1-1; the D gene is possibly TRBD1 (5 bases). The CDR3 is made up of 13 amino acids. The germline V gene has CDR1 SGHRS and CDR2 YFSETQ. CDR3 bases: TGCGCCAGCAGCTACAGGCAGGGCACTGAAACTTTCTTT. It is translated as CASSYRQGTETFF. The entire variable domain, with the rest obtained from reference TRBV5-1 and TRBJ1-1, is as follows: KAGVTQTPRYLIKTRGQQVTLSCSPISGHRSVSWYQQTPGQGLQFLFEYFSETQRNKGNFPGRFSGRQFSNSRSEMNVSTLELGDSALYLCASSYRQGTETFFGQGTRLTVV.

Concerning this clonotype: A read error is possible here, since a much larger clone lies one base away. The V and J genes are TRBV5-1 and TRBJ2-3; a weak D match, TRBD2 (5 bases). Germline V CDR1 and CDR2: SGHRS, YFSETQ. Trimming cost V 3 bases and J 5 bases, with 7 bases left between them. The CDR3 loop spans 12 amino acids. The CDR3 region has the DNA TGCGCCAGCAGCTCGGACTTAGATACGCAGTATTTT. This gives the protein CASSSDLDTQYF.

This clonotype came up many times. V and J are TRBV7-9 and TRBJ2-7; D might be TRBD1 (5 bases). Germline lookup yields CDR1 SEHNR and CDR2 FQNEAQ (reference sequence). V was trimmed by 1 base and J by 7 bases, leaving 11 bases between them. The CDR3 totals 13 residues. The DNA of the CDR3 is TGTGCCAGCAGCTTAGGGACACTTGGAGAGCAGTACTTC. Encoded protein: CASSLGTLGEQYF.